The T cell receptor beta chain described here comes from a study of cytomegalovirus exposure and HLA in healthy donors. TCRdb's table, derived via immunoSEQ multiplex PCR, lists solely in-frame clones and lacks some. The data show about 64,000 clones, around 89% seen once. The germline V gene encodes CDR1 SGHTA and CDR2 FQGTGA. The CDR3 spans 15 residues. The germline V and J ends were trimmed by 2 bases and 4 bases, with 14 bases remaining between them. As to this clone: Its specificity is not known.

Study outcomes and limitations: Reports indicated that the classifier achieved high specificity and sensitivity in diagnosing cytomegalovirus status.

This clonotype was sampled from a woman aged 18 to 35 in good health and CMV-seronegative. The source material was PBMCs. The rearrangement links TRBV7-3 to TRBJ1-1; D perhaps matches TRBD1 (6 bases). The CDR3 DNA follows: TGTGCCAGCAGCTTATCTCCGACAGGCCCCACTGAAGCTTTCTTT. Translated: CASSLSPTGPTEAFF.